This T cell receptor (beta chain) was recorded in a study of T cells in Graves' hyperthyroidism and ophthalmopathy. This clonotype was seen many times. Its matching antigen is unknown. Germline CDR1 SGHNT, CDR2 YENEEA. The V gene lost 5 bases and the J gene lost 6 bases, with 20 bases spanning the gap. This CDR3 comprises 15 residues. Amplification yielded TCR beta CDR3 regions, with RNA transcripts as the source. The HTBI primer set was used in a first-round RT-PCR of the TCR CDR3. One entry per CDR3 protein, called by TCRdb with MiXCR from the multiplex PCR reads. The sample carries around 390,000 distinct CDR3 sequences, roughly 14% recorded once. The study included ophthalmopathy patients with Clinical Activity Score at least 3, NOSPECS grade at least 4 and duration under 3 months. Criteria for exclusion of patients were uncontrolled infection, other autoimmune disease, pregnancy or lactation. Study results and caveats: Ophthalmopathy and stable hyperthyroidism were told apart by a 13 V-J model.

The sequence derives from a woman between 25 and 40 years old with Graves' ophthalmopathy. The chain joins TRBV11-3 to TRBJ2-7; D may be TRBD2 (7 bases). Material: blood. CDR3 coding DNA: TGTGCCAGCAGCGTGGACAGCGGGATGGTAAGCGAGCAGTACTTC. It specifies CASSVDSGMVSEQYF.